Listed here are 27 T cell receptor beta chains from one sample, sequenced in a study of OX40 agonist ivuxolimab in advanced cancers. TCRdb's table, derived via immunoSEQ multiplex PCR, lists solely in-frame clones and lacks some. The data contain 55,000 to 80,000 clones, about 88% of them singletons. The sequencing here drew on CD4+ or CD8+ T cells sorted from blood, taken in a trial of the OX40 agonist ivuxolimab. Source of these receptors: an adult with an advanced solid tumor such as melanoma, head and neck, liver or kidney cancer.

V usage is TRBV28 and J usage is TRBJ2-7, with a tentative D call TRBD2 (6 bases). The CDR3 totals 19 residues. The germline gives CDR1 MDHEN, CDR2 SYDVKM. The V end lost 2 bases, the J end lost 6 bases, and 29 bases lay between the germline ends. CDR3 region: CASSLLCLVQGGTTCEQYF. The CDR3 DNA reads TGTGCCAGCAGTTTACTATGTTTGGTTCAGGGAGGTACTACTTGCGAGCAGTACTTC. Complete variable domain (other parts from reference TRBV28 and TRBJ2-7): DVKVTQSSRYLVKRTGEKVFLECVQDMDHENMFWYRQDPGLGLRLIYFSYDVKMKEKGDIPEGYSVSREKKERFSLILESASTNQTSMYLCASSLLCLVQGGTTCEQYFGPGTRLTVT.

This clone was counted a few times. The chain employs TRBV6-5 and TRBJ1-3; D not certain. This CDR3 has 11 amino acids. Germline V gene sequence: CDR1 MNHEY, CDR2 SVGAGI. The V end lost 4 bases, the J end lost 4 bases, and 2 bases lay between the germline ends. The CDR3 region has the DNA TGTGCCAGCAGTTTGGGAAACACCATATATTTT. Translation gives CASSLGNTIYF.

This clone was seen once. The chain couples TRBV7-8 to TRBJ2-3; D possibly uses TRBD1 or TRBD2 (5 bases each). V was cut by 5 bases and J by 6 bases, with 18 bases left in between. The length of the CDR3 is 15 residues. Germline V gene data show CDR1 as SGHVS and CDR2 as FQNEAQ. The CDR3 loop reads CASSLKWVGDDTQYF. The CDR3 nucleotides read TGTGCCAGCAGCCTCAAGTGGGTCGGGGACGATACGCAGTATTTT.

The table lists this clone with a count of one. This chain joins TRBV19 and TRBJ2-7, with a tentative D call TRBD1 (6 bases). The CDR3 consists of 13 residues. Germline V lookup: CDR1 LNHDA, CDR2 SQIVND (reference sequence). V lost 4 bases, J lost 3 bases, and 10 bases lay in between. The CDR3 loop reads CASSTKGDYEQYF. CDR3 nucleotides: TGTGCCAGTAGTACCAAGGGGGACTACGAGCAGTACTTC.

The chain couples TRBV9 to TRBJ2-5, with TRBD1 matching 9 bases. J lost 4 bases, V lost 4 bases, and 11 bases had no gene match. CDR3 length: 16 residues. CDR1 is SGDLS, CDR2 YYNGEE, per germline. This chain's CDR3 is CASSSTGTGWGETQYF. CDR3 DNA sequence: TGTGCCAGCAGCTCCACCGGGACAGGGTGGGGAGAGACCCAGTACTTC.

V is TRBV7-2 and J is TRBJ2-5, with 11 bases identical to TRBD2. Per the germline V gene, CDR1 is SGHTA and CDR2 is FQGNSA. V was pared by 0 bases and J by 3 bases, with 6 bases of the junction left unmatched. CDR3 length: 17 amino acids. The CDR3 protein is CASSLAAGTSGKETQYF. CDR3 DNA: TGTGCCAGCAGCTTAGCCGCAGGGACTAGCGGTAAAGAGACCCAGTACTTC.

The chain carries TRBV7-2 and TRBJ1-1; no clear D. Germline CDR1 is SGHTA and CDR2 is FQGNSA. This CDR3 spans 13 amino acids. V lost 5 bases and J lost 2, with 9 bases in between. DNA for the CDR3: TGTGCCAGCAGCCCTCAGGCAAACACTGAAGCTTTCTTT. It codes for CASSPQANTEAFF.

This clone was seen only once. V gene TRBV6-1 combines with J gene TRBJ1-4; no clear D. Trimming took 8 bases from V and 3 from J, leaving 7 bases between them. Germline values: CDR1 MNHNS, CDR2 SASEGT. This CDR3 spans 12 amino acids. As DNA, the CDR3 is TGTGCCAGCGAACGGGCTAATGAAAAACTGTTTTTT. Residues: CASERANEKLFF.

The J gene is TRBJ1-1, the V gene TRBV19; 7 positions match TRBD1. Germline lookup yields CDR1 LNHDA and CDR2 SQIVND (reference sequence). Trimming cost V 3 bases and J 10 bases; bases outside gene matches: 5. The CDR3 extends over 12 amino acids. The DNA of the CDR3 is TGTGCCAGTAGTATTCAGGGGGTAGGAGCTTTCTTT. It is translated as CASSIQGVGAFF.

The chain employs TRBV28 and TRBJ2-2, with a weak D call TRBD2 (7 bases). The ends were cut back, 7 bases at V and 6 bases at J, with 24 bases in the middle. Germline-derived CDR1 and CDR2 are MDHEN and SYDVKM. This CDR3 is built from 17 residues. CDR3 sequence (DNA): TGTGCCAGCATTCCCACTGAGGGGGGGATACGCTCCGGGGAGCTGTTTTTT. Translating it yields CASIPTEGGIRSGELFF.

This sequence joins TRBV5-1 and TRBJ1-4, with 9 nucleotides matching TRBD1. CDR1 and CDR2 (germline): SGHRS, YFSETQ. This CDR3 comprises 17 residues. After removal of 3 bases from V and 0 bases from J, the junction contained 6 bases not matched to a gene. The CDR3 sequence is CASSYGTGQTTNEKLFF. DNA of the CDR3: TGCGCCAGCAGCTACGGGACAGGGCAAACAACTAATGAAAAACTGTTTTTT.

V and J are TRBV6-6 and TRBJ1-5; D might be TRBD1 (5 bases). Germline loops: CDR1 MNHNY, CDR2 SVGAGI (reference sequence). Trimming took off 7 bases at V and 9 bases at J, with 19 bases between the two ends. CDR3 size: 14 residues. CDR3 protein: CASMRRGEEGPQHF. In DNA, the CDR3 is TGTGCCAGCATGCGGCGAGGGGAGGAGGGGCCCCAGCATTTT.

The CDR3 bases are TGTGCCAGTAGTATGGGGACAGGGCGACAGCCCCAGCATTTT. Its protein product is CASSMGTGRQPQHF. The chain combines TRBV19 with TRBJ1-5, with 9 bases matching TRBD1. This CDR3 has 14 residues. Germline-derived CDR1 and CDR2 are LNHDA and SQIVND (reference sequence). J was trimmed by 7 bases and V by 3 bases; bases with no gene match: 4.

This chain links TRBV7-2 with TRBJ2-2; D may match TRBD1 or TRBD2 (7 bases each). CDR1 and CDR2 (germline): SGHTA, FQGNSA. CDR3 length: 19 residues. Trimming shortened V by 5 bases and J by 1 base, and 23 bases separated the two germline ends. CDR3 region: CASSSRQGTSSGNTGELFF. DNA for the CDR3: TGTGCCAGCAGCAGCCGACAGGGTACCTCTAGCGGGAACACCGGGGAGCTGTTTTTT.

Only one count was recorded for this clone. This chain uses TRBV7-5 with TRBJ2-3; the table's D call of TRBD2 was not tested on the DNA. TRBV7-5 is designated a pseudogene. The CDR3 loop spans 20 amino acids. CDR3 bases: TGTGTCAGAAGCTTACGACCCAGCGGGAGGGCCGAATCCGGCACAGATACGCAGTATTTT. It encodes CVRSLRPSGRAESGTDTQYF.

This clone was detected once. The V gene is TRBV5-5, the J gene TRBJ2-1; 15 nucleotides match TRBD2. Unmatched junction bases numbered 6, after V lost 5 bases and J lost 6 bases. Germline CDR1 is SGHKS and CDR2 is YYEKEE (reference sequence). This CDR3 is 16 amino acids long. CDR3 protein: CASRKGLAGGPNEQFF. CDR3 bases: TGTGCCAGCAGGAAAGGACTAGCGGGAGGGCCCAATGAGCAGTTCTTC.

This sequence joins TRBV11-3 and TRBJ1-1; no firm D call. Germline-derived CDR1 and CDR2 are SGHNT and YENEEA. The CDR3 extends over 14 amino acids. V was shortened by 2 bases and J by 0 bases, with 7 bases between the two germline ends. The CDR3 DNA sequence: TGTGCCAGCAGCTTATTTGAGATGAACACTGAAGCTTTCTTT. This sequence encodes CASSLFEMNTEAFF.

The gene calls are TRBV27 and TRBJ2-7, with D possibly matching TRBD2 (6 bases). Germline CDR1 reads MNHEY; CDR2 reads SMNVEV (reference sequence). The V gene lost 6 bases and the J gene lost 3 bases, with 15 bases spanning the gap. CDR3 length: 14 residues. The CDR3 region has the DNA TGTGCCAGCAGGACGGGGCTAGCGAACTACGAGCAGTACTTC. Translation: CASRTGLANYEQYF.

This chain connects TRBV28 to TRBJ1-5; possibly TRBD1 for D (6 bases). The V and J ends lost 7 bases and 7 bases respectively, with 23 bases between them. In germline, CDR1 is MDHEN, CDR2 SYDVKM. The CDR3 consists of 16 residues. CDR3 protein: CASTKPGFLTGQPQHF. DNA of the CDR3: TGTGCCAGCACCAAACCCGGGTTTTTGACAGGCCAGCCCCAGCATTTT. The variable domain in full, completed from reference TRBV28 and TRBJ1-5, reads DVKVTQSSRYLVKRTGEKVFLECVQDMDHENMFWYRQDPGLGLRLIYFSYDVKMKEKGDIPEGYSVSREKKERFSLILESASTNQTSMYLCASTKPGFLTGQPQHFGDGTRLSIL.

The rearrangement links TRBV6-5 to TRBJ2-1, with 8 bases that match TRBD2. CDR1 and CDR2 (germline): MNHEY, SVGAGI. This CDR3 has 14 amino acids. The trim removed 6 bases at V and 6 bases at J, leaving 7 bases unmatched. The CDR3 DNA is TGTGCCAGCAGCTTACTAGCGGTAGGCAATGAGCAGTTCTTC. Its translation: CASSLLAVGNEQFF.

This chain connects TRBV28 to TRBJ2-3; D gene unclear. Germline lookup yields CDR1 MDHEN and CDR2 SYDVKM. CDR3 size: 15 residues. V lost 3 bases and J 1 base, leaving 11 bases between the germline ends. CDR3 nucleotides: TGTGCCAGCAGTTTTCCGGGCGGCGGCACAGATACGCAGTATTTT. Translated: CASSFPGGGTDTQYF.

The chain joins TRBV6-5 to TRBJ2-3; D is unclear. In germline, CDR1 is MNHEY, CDR2 SVGAGI. Trimming removed 6 bases at V and 2 bases at J, with 9 bases between. The CDR3 runs 13 residues. The CDR3, as DNA: TGTGCCAGCAGCCGAAGACCCACAGATACGCAGTATTTT. This codes for CASSRRPTDTQYF.

The chain couples TRBV6-1 to TRBJ2-7; TRBD2 agrees at 10 bases. The CDR3 totals 13 residues. After removal of 7 bases from V and 2 bases from J, the junction contained 2 bases not matched to a gene. Germline-derived CDR1 and CDR2 are MNHNS and SASEGT. The CDR3 region has the DNA TGTGCCAGCAAACTAGCGGGAACCTACGAGCAGTACTTC. Translating gives CASKLAGTYEQYF.

This chain connects TRBV7-2 to TRBJ1-5; no reliable D call. CDR3 length: 13 amino acids. The germline V gene has CDR1 SGHTA and CDR2 FQGNSA. V dropped 5 bases and J dropped 5 bases, with 10 bases sitting between them. This chain's CDR3 is CASSLNTDQPQHF. The CDR3 DNA is TGTGCCAGCAGCCTCAACACGGATCAGCCCCAGCATTTT.

The chain joins TRBV7-9 to TRBJ2-7, with a tentative D call TRBD1 (5 bases). This CDR3 spans 13 amino acids. V was clipped by 4 bases and J by 11 bases, with 18 bases between them. CDR1 SEHNR and CDR2 FQNEAQ come from the germline V gene (reference sequence). The CDR3 protein is CASSYLPREREYF. The DNA for the CDR3 is TGTGCCAGCAGCTACCTGCCCAGGGAACGAGAGTACTTC. The variable domain in full, completed from reference TRBV7-9 and TRBJ2-7, reads DTGVSQNPRHKITKRGQNVTFRCDPISEHNRLYWYRQTLGQGPEFLTYFQNEAQLEKSRLLSDRFSAERPKGSFSTLEIQRTEQGDSAMYLCASSYLPREREYFGPGTRLTVT.

The sample holds a few counts of this clone. The genes are TRBV7-9 and TRBJ2-7, with no clear D. From germline, CDR1 is SEHNR and CDR2 FQNEAQ (reference sequence). V lost 5 bases and J lost 3, with 8 bases in between. The CDR3 is made up of 12 amino acids. CDR3 sequence reads: CASSQENYEQYF. CDR3 DNA sequence: TGTGCCAGCAGCCAGGAGAACTACGAGCAGTACTTC.

On this clone itself: At the DNA level, this CDR3 is encoded by other sequences in the same sample as well. The chain combines TRBV19 with TRBJ2-2; D tentatively reads TRBD1 or TRBD2 (6 bases each). This CDR3 spans 13 amino acids. Germline values: CDR1 LNHDA, CDR2 SQIVND (reference sequence). V shed 3 bases and J shed 6 bases, with 8 bases lying between them. The CDR3 DNA is TGTGCCAGTAGTATTAGGGGGGCCGGGGAGCTGTTTTTT. Amino acid sequence: CASSIRGAGELFF.